Below are 9 T cell receptor beta chains sequenced from a single sample in a study of T cell changes during pregnancy in multiple sclerosis. The repertoire was sequenced with immunoSEQ multiplex PCR; TCRdb's copy has only in-frame clones and lacks some. Of about 99,000 clones detected, 80% to 95% appear once; the ten largest clones hold more than 0.75%. Sequenced material: peripheral blood, taken after pregnancy. The receptors here all came from a female donor with multiple sclerosis, enrolled in a pregnancy study.

The chain combines TRBV7-2 with TRBJ2-7, with a possible D match to TRBD1 (5 bases). Trimming left V 5 bases short and J 0 bases short, with 14 bases between. Germline values: CDR1 SGHTA, CDR2 FQGNSA. The CDR3 length is 15 residues. The CDR3 loop reads CASSREGARSYEQYF. The CDR3 DNA reads TGTGCCAGCAGCCGCGAAGGGGCCCGCTCCTACGAGCAGTACTTC.

This sequence joins TRBV30 and TRBJ1-5, with 7 bases matching TRBD1. The germline V gene encodes CDR1 GTSNPN and CDR2 SVGIG (reference sequence). This CDR3 is built from 13 residues. The V and J ends lost 3 bases and 6 bases, in that order; junction bases with no gene match: 5. CDR3 residues: CAWSEGALQPQHF. CDR3 bases: TGTGCCTGGAGCGAGGGGGCCCTTCAGCCCCAGCATTTT.

This clone was picked up one time. The V call is TRBV5-1, the J call TRBJ1-1; D ambiguous. Trimming took off 6 bases at V and 6 bases at J, with 18 bases between the two ends. The CDR3 contains 14 residues. The germline CDR1 and CDR2 sequences are SGHRS and YFSETQ. The CDR3 DNA reads TGCGCCAGCAAGAGGGTTGAGGGTGGGGCTGAAGCTTTCTTT. Residues: CASKRVEGGAEAFF.

The rearrangement links TRBV27 to TRBJ1-1; D gene uncertain. Germline V lookup: CDR1 MNHEY, CDR2 SMNVEV (reference sequence). This CDR3 region has 14 residues. V was pared by 2 bases and J by 4 bases, with 11 bases between. This CDR3 is CASSLSITGTEAFF. The CDR3, as DNA: TGTGCCAGCAGTTTAAGTATTACGGGCACTGAAGCTTTCTTT.

This clone was counted once. The V call is TRBV10-1, the J call TRBJ1-3; 7 bases agree with TRBD1. CDR1 and CDR2 from the germline V gene are WNHNN and SYGVQD (reference sequence). The V gene end was trimmed by 8 bases and the J gene end by 0 bases; junction bases not matched to a gene: 4. The CDR3 extends over 14 amino acids. CDR3 residues: CASQGTASGNTIYF. Here the CDR3 DNA reads TGCGCCAGCCAAGGGACAGCCTCTGGAAACACCATATATTTT.

The genes are TRBV19 and TRBJ2-7, with 7 bases fitting TRBD1. This CDR3 spans 15 amino acids. The germline V gene has CDR1 LNHDA and CDR2 SQIVND (reference sequence). Germline trimming cut 3 bases from V and 0 bases from J; bases unmatched to any gene: 5. The CDR3 nucleotides read TGTGCCAGTAGTATTCTCGGGACAGACTCCTACGAGCAGTACTTC. Protein product: CASSILGTDSYEQYF.

The V call is TRBV6-5, the J call TRBJ1-5; D possibly corresponds to TRBD1 (5 bases). The CDR3 runs 15 residues. In germline, CDR1 is MNHEY, CDR2 SVGAGI. V lost 4 bases and J 4 bases, leaving 14 bases between the germline ends. CDR3 in amino acids: CASSLQKGANQPQHF. The CDR3 nucleotides are TGTGCCAGCAGTTTACAGAAAGGGGCTAATCAGCCCCAGCATTTT.

The chain links TRBV27 to TRBJ2-5, with 10 bases matching TRBD2. The CDR3 has 14 amino acids. Germline trimming cut 3 bases from V and 5 bases from J; bases unmatched to any gene: 3. Germline lookup yields CDR1 MNHEY and CDR2 SMNVEV (reference sequence). The CDR3 here is CASSFSGRGETQYF. For the CDR3, the DNA is TGTGCCAGCAGTTTCAGCGGGAGGGGTGAGACCCAGTACTTC.

The CDR3 DNA follows: TGCGCCAGCAGCCCCGAGCGGTTTCATGGTGGCTACACCTTC. Amino acids: CASSPERFHGGYTF. The chain employs TRBV4-1 and TRBJ1-2; no clear D. V was cut by 4 bases and J by 7 bases, with 16 bases left in between. The CDR3 length is 14 residues. Germline V lookup: CDR1 MGHRA, CDR2 YSYEKL.